This is a list of T cell receptor beta chains from one sample in a study of long-term antiretroviral therapy in people with HIV. Method: immunoSEQ multiplex PCR; TCRdb's copy keeps in-frame clones and lacks some. Of roughly 19,000 clones in the sample, approximately 86% were seen once. Here the sequenced sample was unsorted PBMCs, taken 2.1 years after starting antiretroviral therapy. Receptors originate from a man younger than 30 with HIV. Both conserved end residues are part of each CDR3. The D gene is left open where the match is weak. Some rows have no size entry. The others give once, few or many, or a class for an expanded clone.

.	TRBV6-6	TRBJ1-5	.	TGTGCCAGCAGTTACGGCGGCAGGGCGAGCAATCAGCCCCAGCATTTT	CASSYGGRASNQPQHF
.	TRBV27	TRBJ1-5	.	TGTGCCAGCAGAGGGGAGCGCAATCAGCCCCAGCATTTT	CASRGERNQPQHF
once	TRBV27	TRBJ1-1	.	TGTGCCAGCAGTTCCAACCCGGGGACACGACGGACTGAAGCTTTCTTT	CASSSNPGTRRTEAFF
once	TRBV21-1	TRBJ2-7	.	TGTGCCAGCAGCAAATCCTACGAGCAGTACTTC	CASSKSYEQYF
.	TRBV10-3	TRBJ2-1	.	TGTGCCATCAGGACTGACATCGGCTCCTACAATGAGCAGTTCTTC	CAIRTDIGSYNEQFF
.	TRBV11-2	TRBJ1-1	.	TGTGCCAGCAGCTCGGAACAGGCTGAAGCTTTCTTT	CASSSEQAEAFF
.	TRBV7-2	TRBJ2-3	TRBD2	TGTGCCAGCAGCTTCCCTAGCGGGAGGGCCTTTTACACAGATACGCAGTATTTT	CASSFPSGRAFYTDTQYF
.	TRBV5-1	TRBJ1-1	TRBD1	TGCGCCAGCAGCTCTACAGGGGGCACTGAAGCTTTCTTT	CASSSTGGTEAFF
.	TRBV28	TRBJ2-2	.	TGTGCCAGCAGCCCTTTTGCGGACACCGGGGAGCTGTTTTTT	CASSPFADTGELFF
.	TRBV14	TRBJ1-2	.	TGTGCCAGCAGCCCCGACGACCGCGGCTACACCTTC	CASSPDDRGYTF
.	TRBV5-1	TRBJ2-7	.	TGCGCCAGCAGCCTGCTGGTCAGAGGGCACCACGAGCAGTACTTC	CASSLLVRGHHEQYF
.	TRBV29-1	TRBJ1-2	TRBD1	TGCAGCGTTGAAGCCCTAGACCGGGACAGCTATGGCTACACCTTC	CSVEALDRDSYGYTF
.	TRBV4-3	TRBJ2-6	.	TGCGCCAGCAGCCAAGAACCCCGAGGGCAGCATCTGATTGCTGGGGCCAACGTCCTGACTTTC	CASSQEPRGQHLIAGANVLTF
.	TRBV4-3	TRBJ1-2	.	TGCGCCAGCAGCCAAGGGGGGGGCTCTAGCTATGGCTACACCTTC	CASSQGGGSSYGYTF
.	TRBV9	TRBJ2-7	.	TGTGCCAGCAGCGACCGTCCGGACTGGGGAGGAGAGCAGTACTTC	CASSDRPDWGGEQYF
.	TRBV2	TRBJ2-7	.	TGTGCCAGCAGTACACAGGGCTTCAACGAGCAGTACTTC	CASSTQGFNEQYF
.	TRBV5-1	TRBJ2-1	.	TGCGCCAGCTCTCCTGGGGCCGACCATGAGCAGTTCTTC	CASSPGADHEQFF
.	TRBV9	TRBJ2-5	.	TGTGCCAGCAGCGCCGACAGTGAGACCCAGTACTTC	CASSADSETQYF
.	TRBV7-8	TRBJ2-7	.	TGTGCCAGCAGCTTATCTACCTACCCTAACGAGCAGTACTTC	CASSLSTYPNEQYF
.	TRBV5-1	TRBJ2-1	TRBD2	TGCGCCAGCAGCTTCACCGGGACTAGCGGGGGATACCAGTTCTTC	CASSFTGTSGGYQFF
.	TRBV15	TRBJ2-1	.	TGTGCCACCAGCAGAGATCTGAGTTACAATGAGCAGTTCTTC	CATSRDLSYNEQFF
.	TRBV7-6	TRBJ2-7	.	TGTGCCAGCAGCCAAGTGGGGGGCGAGCAGTACTTC	CASSQVGGEQYF
.	TRBV5-6	TRBJ1-2	TRBD1	TGTGCCAGCAGCTACCCGACAGGGGGCAATGGCTACACCTTC	CASSYPTGGNGYTF
.	TRBV7-2	TRBJ2-6	.	TGTGCCAGCAGCCCCAGGCCCTCTGGGGCCAACGTCCTGACTTTC	CASSPRPSGANVLTF
once	TRBV5-1	TRBJ2-3	.	TGCGCCAGCAGCTGGATCCTAGCGGATACGCAGTATTTT	CASSWILADTQYF
once	TRBV4-2	TRBJ2-1	.	TGTGCCAGCAGCCATCCGGCAGCCGGCATGAATGAGCAGTTCTTC	CASSHPAAGMNEQFF
.	TRBV7-9	TRBJ2-7	.	TGTGCCAGCAGCTGGGAGGGGGGGCTACCTTACGAGCAGTACTTC	CASSWEGGLPYEQYF
.	TRBV7-3	TRBJ1-1	.	TGTGCCAGCAGCCTCGACGGAAAGAACACTGAAGCTTTCTTT	CASSLDGKNTEAFF
.	TRBV15	TRBJ1-4	.	TGTGCCACCAGCAGAGATTCCGGGGTAGACGAAAAACTGTTTTTT	CATSRDSGVDEKLFF
.	TRBV19	TRBJ2-5	.	TGTGCCAGTAGTATTCAAGAGACCCAGTACTTC	CASSIQETQYF
.	TRBV15	TRBJ1-1	.	TGTGCCACCAGCAGCACGGGCCCCCGGGACACTGAAGCTTTCTTT	CATSSTGPRDTEAFF
once	TRBV4-3	TRBJ1-2	.	TGCGCCAGCAGCCAAGATCTACAGTCTAATGGCTACACCTTC	CASSQDLQSNGYTF
.	TRBV13	TRBJ1-1	.	TGTGCCAGCAGCTCTCAGAGGGGCACTGAAGCTTTCTTT	CASSSQRGTEAFF
.	TRBV18	TRBJ2-3	.	TGTGCCAGCTCTCACCGGGCCGACCCTGGTACAGATACGCAGTATTTT	CASSHRADPGTDTQYF
.	TRBV6-1	TRBJ1-3	.	TGTGCCAGCAGTGAACACGGGACATCTGGAAACACCATATATTTT	CASSEHGTSGNTIYF
.	TRBV7-9	TRBJ2-2	.	TGTGCCAGCAGCTCAGCTCAGGGGGGCCCCGGGGAGCTGTTTTTT	CASSSAQGGPGELFF
.	TRBV7-2	TRBJ1-2	TRBD1	TGTGCCAGCAGCCCTCGGACAGGGCCCTATGGCTACACCTTC	CASSPRTGPYGYTF
few	TRBV10-3	TRBJ2-7	.	TGTGCCATCAGTCCCGGGACACCTTCCTACGAGCAGTACTTC	CAISPGTPSYEQYF
.	TRBV18	TRBJ2-7	.	TGTGCCAGCTCCCCGACGGGTTCCTACGAGCAGTACTTC	CASSPTGSYEQYF
.	TRBV7-9	TRBJ2-1	.	TGTGCCAGCAGCTTTTGGGCTAACCCGGGCAATGAGCAGTTCTTC	CASSFWANPGNEQFF
.	TRBV6-6	TRBJ2-2	.	TGTGCCAGCGGTGGATATGGGGCCCGAAGCTCCGGGGAGCTGTTTTTT	CASGGYGARSSGELFF
.	TRBV27	TRBJ1-1	TRBD1	TGTGCCAGCAGATTGGACAGGGTGGACACTGAAGCTTTCTTT	CASRLDRVDTEAFF
.	TRBV7-6	TRBJ2-6	.	TGTGCCAGCAGCAGACGACCCTCTGGGGCCGGGGCCAACGTCCTGACTTTC	CASSRRPSGAGANVLTF
.	TRBV19	TRBJ2-7	TRBD1	TGTGCCAGTAGTAACGACAGGGGATCCTACGAGCAGTACTTC	CASSNDRGSYEQYF
.	TRBV7-9	TRBJ2-3	.	TGTGCCAGCAGCTTAAAAGTCACAGATACGCAGTATTTT	CASSLKVTDTQYF
once	TRBV4-2	TRBJ1-1	TRBD1	TGTGCCAGCAGCCTCCGGGACAGGGGAGAAGAGATAACTGAAGCTTTCTTT	CASSLRDRGEEITEAFF
.	TRBV5-1	TRBJ2-7	.	TGCGCCAGCAGCCTACAGGAGTACGAGCAGTACTTC	CASSLQEYEQYF
.	TRBV5-6	TRBJ2-5	.	TGTGCCAGCAGATGGCGGGGTAGGGAGACCCAGTACTTC	CASRWRGRETQYF
.	TRBV4-1	TRBJ2-3	.	TGCGCCAGCAGCCAAGGGGGGGCCCCAGATACGCAGTATTTT	CASSQGGAPDTQYF
few	TRBV5-4	TRBJ2-2	.	TGTGCCAGCATCCGTGAGGGGACTCCGAACACCGGGGAGCTGTTTTTT	CASIREGTPNTGELFF
.	TRBV5-4	TRBJ2-1	.	TGTGCCAGCAGCCACCAAGGGGGCAATGAGCAGTTCTTC	CASSHQGGNEQFF
.	TRBV4-2	TRBJ2-1	.	TGTGCCAGCAGCCAAGAAGGGCTCCCGAGCTCCTACAATGAGCAGTTCTTC	CASSQEGLPSSYNEQFF